This TCR beta chain originates from a study of shared clonotypes between healthy human individuals. Comments on this clone: Its specificity is not known.

The investigators split CD4+ cells into a CD45RA+ naive subset and a CD45RA-negative memory subset. The ends were cut back, 5 bases at V and 8 bases at J, with 12 bases in the middle. Germline V lookup: CDR1 MDHEN, CDR2 SYDVKM. CDR3 length: 12 residues. Sequencing used immunoSEQ multiplex PCR; TCRdb keeps in-frame clones, though not all of them. The sample has about 2,500,000 clones, more than 90% seen once. Study results and caveats: Relative to clonotypes present in all four donors, those not shared had lower generation probabilities. An effect of sequencing depth on clonotype sharing among donors was expected.

The gene calls are TRBV28 and TRBJ1-2; no clear D gene. What was sequenced was naive CD4+ T cells sorted from blood. Documented subset: CD45RA+ positively selected. This clonotype originated in a man between 18 and 29 years old in good health. CDR3 in DNA: TGTGCCAGCAGTCTACCCGGAGAGGGCTACACCTTC. The encoded protein is CASSLPGEGYTF.